The rows below give T cell receptor beta chains drawn from one sample of a study of CD8+CD57+ T cells in acquired aplastic anemia. In TCRdb, the reads were re-called with MiXCR into one record per CDR3 protein. The table includes hundreds of thousands of distinct CDR3 sequences, over 25% detected once. Sequences were obtained from sorted CD4+, CD8+, or CD8+CD57+ T cells (not recorded which) from PBMCs. These receptors all come from a human donor with aplastic anemia. Both conserved end residues are part of each CDR3. The order of the fields is V gene, CDR3 protein.

v_call: TRBV5-1; cdr3_aa: CASSVGQVGYTF
v_call: TRBV6-1; cdr3_aa: CASSESGQGLVAFF
v_call: TRBV10-3; cdr3_aa: CAISESGTSVGQLNSPLHF
v_call: TRBV20-1; cdr3_aa: CSARDHRVGSGTFGDTQYF
v_call: TRBV29-1; cdr3_aa: CSVVPGGSKETQYF
v_call: TRBV15; cdr3_aa: CATSRDRGTAGSEQYF
v_call: TRBV4-3; cdr3_aa: CASSQEGGIHEKLFF
v_call: TRBV20-1; cdr3_aa: CSARSTDSPLHF
v_call: TRBV5-1; cdr3_aa: CASSFVPGQGAQVQNIQYF
v_call: TRBV2; cdr3_aa: CASRPGSTYNEQFF
v_call: TRBV4-1; cdr3_aa: CASSQSAVDYEQYF
v_call: TRBV2; cdr3_aa: CASSQTDPMNTEAFF
v_call: TRBV12-3/TRBV12-4; cdr3_aa: CASSHTNRGFANTGELFF
v_call: TRBV12-3/TRBV12-4; cdr3_aa: CASSFAGASVDTEAFF
v_call: TRBV5-6; cdr3_aa: CASSSPRGSGANVLTF
v_call: TRBV5-1; cdr3_aa: CASSLEVVPGGSYEQYF
v_call: TRBV20-1; cdr3_aa: CSARYRAGGSYEQYF
v_call: TRBV29-1; cdr3_aa: CSVRGQMNTEAFF
v_call: TRBV28; cdr3_aa: CASSPMLAVSYEQYF
v_call: TRBV2; cdr3_aa: CARRTAGVWYNEQFF
v_call: TRBV4-1; cdr3_aa: CASSQADETEAFF
v_call: TRBV7-3; cdr3_aa: CASSLTGGGEQYF
v_call: TRBV19; cdr3_aa: CASSIVFDGEQYF
v_call: TRBV10-3; cdr3_aa: CAISAQGALRNSPLHF